The 6 T cell receptor beta chains below were found in one sample sequenced in a study of shared clonotypes between healthy human individuals. Only in-frame clones appear in the TCRdb table, and some are missing; sequencing was by immunoSEQ multiplex PCR. The sample has 2 million to 2.5 million clones, more than 80% seen once. The specimen was naive CD4+ T cells from PBMCs. Regarding subset: CD45RA+ positively selected. Receptors were obtained from a man between 18 and 35 years old in good health. Some clones in this sample may be carry-over from other donors' samples.

The chain joins TRBV5-1 to TRBJ2-1, with D hard to call. The germline V gene encodes CDR1 SGHRS and CDR2 YFSETQ. CDR3 length equals 15 residues. V was cut by 5 bases and J by 0 bases, with 12 bases left in between. The CDR3 DNA follows: TGCGCCAGCAGTCCACAACATAGCTCCTACAATGAGCAGTTCTTC. It specifies CASSPQHSSYNEQFF.

The chain links TRBV28 to TRBJ1-2; D call uncertain. Trimming took 7 bases from V and 4 from J, leaving 10 bases between them. The CDR3 consists of 12 residues. Germline V CDR1 and CDR2: MDHEN, SYDVKM. DNA of the CDR3: TGTGCCAGCACGCGGGCGCGCTATGGCTACACCTTC. This sequence encodes CASTRARYGYTF.

CDR3 protein: CASKGETSTDTQYF. The CDR3 DNA reads as TGCGCCAGCAAGGGGGAGACTAGCACAGATACGCAGTATTTT. The V gene is TRBV5-1, the J gene TRBJ2-3, with a tentative D call TRBD1 (6 bases). Looked up from germline, CDR1 is SGHRS and CDR2 is YFSETQ. This CDR3 is 14 amino acids long. V shed 6 bases and J shed 0 bases, with 11 bases lying between them.

The rearrangement joins TRBV7-9 to TRBJ1-1; no reliable D call. Germline CDR1 reads SEHNR; CDR2 reads FQNEAQ (reference sequence). Trimming shortened V by 2 bases and J by 3 bases, and 19 bases separated the two germline ends. The CDR3 has 17 residues. DNA of the CDR3: TGTGCCAGCAGCTTAATCGGCCGGGGAGGATTTTACACTGAAGCTTTCTTT. Its translation: CASSLIGRGGFYTEAFF.

As concerns this clone: In the same sample, other DNA sequences code for this CDR3. This chain connects TRBV5-1 to TRBJ1-2, with D uncertain. CDR1 and CDR2 from the germline V gene are SGHRS and YFSETQ. CDR3 length equals 13 residues. V shed 0 bases and J shed 6 bases, with 9 bases lying between them. Here the CDR3 reads CASSLAGVDGYTF. The CDR3, as DNA: TGCGCCAGCAGCTTGGCCGGGGTGGATGGCTACACCTTC.

The CDR3: CARSFGGATPTNSNNEQFF. DNA for the CDR3: TGTGCCAGAAGCTTTGGCGGGGCAACCCCGACCAACTCAAACAATGAGCAGTTCTTC. The genes are TRBV5-3 and TRBJ2-1; D may be TRBD2 (6 bases). TRBV5-3 is an ORF, with its function uncertain. CDR3 size: 19 residues. Trimming removed 2 bases from V and 5 bases from J, with 26 bases in between.